The rows below give T cell receptor beta chains drawn from one sample of a study of blood T cell repertoires in COVID-19. Some clones are missing from TCRdb's copy, which holds only in-frame ones; the method was immunoSEQ multiplex PCR. The sample lists around 300,000 clones, roughly nine tenths seen once, with approximately 0.85% in the top ten. What was sequenced was peripheral blood. The receptors were sampled from a woman aged 35 to 49 who had recovered from COVID-19. Both conserved end residues are trimmed from each CDR3.

TRBV9	TRBJ2-7	ASSVATGGRYEQY
TRBV10-3	TRBJ1-5	AISPTGLDSNQPQH
TRBV3-1/TRBV3-2	TRBJ1-2	ASSPPGESYGYT
TRBV9	TRBJ2-3	ASSVGLAGGRSSTDTQY
TRBV5-1	TRBJ2-7	ASSDQGAPYEQY
TRBV2	TRBJ1-3	ASTRQATGGNTIY
TRBV19	TRBJ2-7	ASSLGTESYEQY
TRBV19	TRBJ1-2	ASSIGDSPNLYGYT
TRBV5-1	TRBJ2-7	ASKGSSGGTISYEQY
TRBV30	TRBJ2-1	AWSRAGGPPNEQF
TRBV5-1	TRBJ2-1	ASSLAPSGRAGDNEQF
TRBV20-1	TRBJ1-1	SASTGQGGEAF
TRBV18	TRBJ2-5	ASSPNRGGETQY
TRBV5-1	TRBJ2-5	ASSWDIQETQY
TRBV6-5	TRBJ1-2	ASSLTREVNYGYT
TRBV5-1	TRBJ1-1	ASSLVGQGNTEAF
TRBV30	TRBJ2-3	AWSSSGTDTQY
TRBV5-1	TRBJ1-1	ASRGTGGALPAF
TRBV12-2	TRBJ2-7	ASRFRTSGRAYEQY
TRBV15	TRBJ2-2	ATSRETGEYTGELF
TRBV11-2	TRBJ1-6	ASSSMGGYNSPLH
TRBV5-1	TRBJ2-1	ASSLVGQPGNEQF
TRBV28	TRBJ2-7	ASSSSGEVGGEQY
TRBV29-1	TRBJ2-2	SVAGLAGGPTGELF
TRBV6-5	TRBJ2-7	ASRSVAGNSYEQY
TRBV5-8	TRBJ1-6	ASSLTASSYNSPLH
TRBV4-2	TRBJ2-7	ASSQEGTSGTYEQY
TRBV5-8	TRBJ2-7	ASSPDRGGLADYEQY
TRBV19	TRBJ2-1	ASSIAPGLAGENEQF
TRBV13	TRBJ2-5	ASSNRLAGRGETQY
TRBV3-1/TRBV3-2	TRBJ2-2	ASSQVAGGTGELF
TRBV19	TRBJ2-5	ASSRRPGLAKETQY
TRBV27	TRBJ1-5	ASSSRAPEPQH
TRBV7-3	TRBJ2-2	ASSFFRPGGTGELF
TRBV5-6	TRBJ1-3	ASSFGAFSGNTIY
TRBV5-5	TRBJ2-1	ASSWESGRTYEQF
TRBV4-1	TRBJ1-6	ASRQGMGSPLH
TRBV7-9	TRBJ1-1	ASLTGPNTEAF
TRBV11-3	TRBJ1-1	ASSLDLVLGQGSSDTEAF
TRBV2	TRBJ2-1	ASSGQESYNEQF
TRBV28	TRBJ2-7	ASSLWGQGYEQY